This TCR beta chain was found in a study of T cells in Graves' hyperthyroidism and ophthalmopathy. Overall study: Prior to any treatment, at the point of initial diagnosis, peripheral blood was collected.

The source material, RNA transcripts, was used to amplify TCR beta CDR3 regions. HTBI primers were the set used in a first-round RT-PCR of the TCR CDR3. Using its own MiXCR run on the multiplex PCR reads, TCRdb lists one record per CDR3 protein. The table shows more than 300,000 distinct CDR3 sequences, with around 13% occurring only once. This clonotype has a count of ten or more. Its specificity is unknown. One junction end disagrees with the germline gene, perhaps due to a read error. Patients were excluded because of uncontrolled infection, other autoimmune disease, pregnancy or lactation. Germline V lookup: CDR1 SGHRS, CDR2 YFSETQ. CDR3 size: 15 residues. Study conclusions and caveats: The majority of expanded thyroid clonotypes above 0.001 also appeared in blood. Ophthalmopathy and stable hyperthyroidism were told apart by a 13 V-J model.

This sequence was found in a woman in her late teens or twenties with Graves' hyperthyroidism. The chain carries TRBV5-1 and TRBJ2-1; no definite D call. Sample: blood. CDR3 sequence reads: CASSLVGLSYNEQFF. The CDR3 nucleotides read TGTGCCAGCAGCTTAGTCGGCCTCTCCTACAATGAGCAGTTCTTC.